A single sample is the source of the 6 T cell receptor beta chains below, sequenced in a study of identical twins. TCRdb used MiXCR to reprocess the 5' RACE reads, holding one entry per CDR3 protein. This table holds hundreds of thousands of distinct CDR3 sequences, roughly 20% found once. These same records also appear under a second study, on T cells expressing NK-cell markers.

Specimen: PBMCs. These receptors were collected from a woman aged 18-35 years in good health.

V usage is TRBV5-1 and J usage is TRBJ2-1, with unresolved D. Trimming left V 0 bases short and J 6 bases short, with 10 bases between. Germline CDR1 and CDR2: SGHRS and YFSETQ. The CDR3 runs 14 residues. The CDR3 nucleotides read TGCGCCAGCAGCTTGGTCGTTAGCAGCAATGAGCAGTTCTTC. It specifies CASSLVVSSNEQFF.

The V gene is TRBV20-1, the J gene TRBJ2-1; perhaps TRBD2 as D (5 bases). The germline V and J ends were trimmed by 4 bases and 1 base, with 14 bases remaining between them. Germline V gives CDR1 DFQATT, CDR2 SNEGSKA (reference sequence). The length of the CDR3 is 15 residues. The CDR3 loop reads CSAKPRTYSYNEQFF. The CDR3, as DNA: TGCAGTGCTAAACCCCGGACTTATTCCTACAATGAGCAGTTCTTC.

This clonotype was detected only a few times. V usage is TRBV20-1 and J usage is TRBJ2-1, with D tentatively TRBD2 (6 bases). CDR3 length: 14 amino acids. CDR1 DFQATT and CDR2 SNEGSKA come from the germline V gene (reference sequence). Trimming took 8 bases from V and 0 from J, leaving 14 bases between them. This chain's CDR3 is CSMFGLNSYNEQFF. CDR3 in DNA: TGCAGTATGTTTGGACTAAACTCCTACAATGAGCAGTTCTTC.

This clonotype appeared a few times. The chain joins TRBV12-3 or TRBV12-4 to TRBJ1-6, with D possibly TRBD1 on 5 matching bases. The CDR3 loop spans 13 amino acids. V was clipped by 6 bases and J by 5 bases, with 8 bases between them. The CDR3: CASRAQDNSPLHF. The CDR3 DNA reads as TGTGCCAGCAGGGCACAGGATAATTCACCCCTCCACTTT.

Concerning this clonotype: Possible read error: a much larger clone is one base away. The V gene is TRBV6-2 or TRBV6-3, the J gene TRBJ2-1; possibly TRBD2 for D (5 bases). CDR1 is MNHEY and CDR2 is SVGEGT in the germline V gene. This CDR3 contains 12 residues. With 2 bases removed from V and 8 bases from J, the gap between germline ends came to 7 bases. The CDR3 sequence is CASSYRGYEQFF. The CDR3 coding sequence is TGTGCCAGCAGTTACCGGGGTTATGAGCAGTTCTTC.

The chain recombines TRBV9 with TRBJ2-1, with 11 positions matching TRBD2. V lost 2 bases and J lost 7; bases outside the gene matches: 8. The CDR3 is 16 residues long. CDR1 is SGDLS and CDR2 is YYNGEE in the germline V gene. CDR3 bases: TGTGCCAGCAGCGTTTTTCTAGCGGGGGGTTGGAATGAGCAGTTCTTC. It yields the protein CASSVFLAGGWNEQFF.